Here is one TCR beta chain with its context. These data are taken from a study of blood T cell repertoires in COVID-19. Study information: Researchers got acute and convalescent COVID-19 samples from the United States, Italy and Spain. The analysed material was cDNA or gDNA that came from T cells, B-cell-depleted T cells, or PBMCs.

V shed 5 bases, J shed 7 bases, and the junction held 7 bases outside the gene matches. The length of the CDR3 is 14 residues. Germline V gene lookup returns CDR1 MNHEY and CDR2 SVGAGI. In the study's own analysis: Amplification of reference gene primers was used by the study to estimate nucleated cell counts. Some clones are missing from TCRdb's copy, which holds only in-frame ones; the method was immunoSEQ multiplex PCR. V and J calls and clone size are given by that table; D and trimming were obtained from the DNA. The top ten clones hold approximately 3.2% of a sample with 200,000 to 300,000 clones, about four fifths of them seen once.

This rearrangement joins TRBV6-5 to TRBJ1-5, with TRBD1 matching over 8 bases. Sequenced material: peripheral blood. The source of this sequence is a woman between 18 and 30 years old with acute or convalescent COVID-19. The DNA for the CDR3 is TGTGCCAGCAGTACAGGGGGAAATCCCCAGCCCCAGCATTTT. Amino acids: CASSTGGNPQPQHF.